The 23 T cell receptor beta chains reported below all come from one sample, sequenced in a study of T cells in Graves' hyperthyroidism and ophthalmopathy. TCR beta CDR3 sequences were amplified from RNA transcripts. A set of HTBI primers served as the primers for a first-round RT-PCR of the TCR CDR3. One entry per CDR3 protein results from TCRdb running MiXCR on the multiplex PCR reads. The table includes about 600,000 distinct CDR3 sequences, roughly a sixth detected once. The sample taken for sequencing was blood. The receptors shown here come from a woman aged 40 to 50 with Graves' ophthalmopathy.

This clonotype was recorded many times. This chain joins TRBV27 and TRBJ2-5, with 7 bases lining up with TRBD1. Germline V CDR1 and CDR2: MNHEY, SMNVEV (reference sequence). V shed 5 bases and J 5 bases; nucleotides not matched to a gene: 5. CDR3 size: 13 residues. The CDR3 nucleotides are TGTGCCAGCAGTAAGGGGGCGCCGGAGACCCAGTACTTC. The encoded protein is CASSKGAPETQYF.

In this sample, this clonotype turned up many times. CDR3 region: CASSRMGGLETQYF. As DNA, the CDR3 is TGTGCCAGCTCGAGGATGGGAGGGCTGGAGACCCAGTACTTC. The J gene is TRBJ2-5, the V gene TRBV18, with 7 bases matching TRBD2. Germline V gene sequence: CDR1 KGHSH, CDR2 LQKENI. The CDR3 runs 14 residues. Trimming cost V 6 bases and J 5 bases; bases outside gene matches: 9.

This clonotype was recorded many times. CDR3 sequence (DNA): TGTGCCTGGAGTGTAGCCGGTCTGCGGTCTAGCGTGGGCAATGAGCAGTTCTTC. Translated: CAWSVAGLRSSVGNEQFF. The rearrangement links TRBV30 to TRBJ2-1; tentatively, D is TRBD2 (6 bases). The V end lost 0 bases, the J end lost 6 bases, and 24 bases lay between the germline ends. Germline V CDR1 and CDR2: GTSNPN, SVGIG (reference sequence). The CDR3 is 18 amino acids. The entire variable domain, with the rest obtained from reference TRBV30 and TRBJ2-1, is as follows: SQTIHQWPATLVQPVGSPLSLECTVEGTSNPNLYWYRQAAGRGLQLLFYSVGIGQISSEVPQNLSASRPQDRQFILSSKKLLLSDSGFYLCAWSVAGLRSSVGNEQFFGPGTRLTVL.

This clonotype turned up a few times. This chain connects TRBV18 to TRBJ2-3; maybe TRBD2 (5 bases). From germline, CDR1 is KGHSH and CDR2 LQKENI. This CDR3 is 17 amino acids long. V lost 0 bases, J lost 0 bases, and 13 bases lay in between. For the CDR3, the DNA is TGTGCCAGCTCACCACCGGGTTCGGGAACTAGCACAGATACGCAGTATTTT. Translated, it gives CASSPPGSGTSTDTQYF.

This clonotype was seen only a few times. V gene TRBV7-8 combines with J gene TRBJ1-1, with D perhaps TRBD1 (6 bases). CDR3 length: 15 residues. V lost 1 base to trimming and J lost 3 bases, with 12 bases between them. CDR1 and CDR2 from the germline V gene are SGHVS and FQNEAQ. The CDR3 sequence: CASSLGGGLYTEAFF. CDR3 nucleotide sequence: TGTGCCAGCAGCTTAGGAGGGGGGCTGTACACTGAAGCTTTCTTT.

The table lists this clonotype with many counts. V and J are TRBV12-3 or TRBV12-4 and TRBJ1-4; D possibly corresponds to TRBD1 (5 bases). The CDR3 loop spans 14 amino acids. With 6 bases removed from V and 4 bases from J, the gap between germline ends came to 12 bases. CDR3 in DNA: TGTGCCAGCAGCCTCCGGGACCTTAATGAAAAACTGTTTTTT. This encodes CASSLRDLNEKLFF.

The chain has TRBV12-3 or TRBV12-4 and TRBJ2-1, with TRBD2 identical over 9 bases. There are 17 residues in the CDR3. V shed 5 bases, J shed 3 bases, and the junction held 11 bases outside the gene matches. The CDR3 bases are TGTGCCAGCAGTGGCCTAGCGGGATACCTGGACTACAATGAGCAGTTCTTC. It codes for CASSGLAGYLDYNEQFF.

Regarding this clonotype: A much larger clone differs by one base, so this may be a read error. This chain joins TRBV9 and TRBJ2-5; tentatively, D is TRBD1 (6 bases). The CDR3 runs to 15 residues. V was shortened by 4 bases and J by 0 bases, with 13 bases between the two germline ends. The germline CDR1 and CDR2 sequences are SGDLS and YYNGEE. In DNA, the CDR3 is TGTGCCAGCAGCCCTAGTGAGGGGGACCAAGAGACCCAGTACTTC. Protein: CASSPSEGDQETQYF.

This clonotype was found many times. CDR3 amino acids: CSARDRAKNIQYF. The CDR3 nucleotides are TGCAGTGCTAGGGACAGGGCCAAAAACATTCAGTACTTC. The rearrangement uses TRBV20-1 and TRBJ2-4; TRBD1 aligns across 7 bases. The CDR3 length is 13 residues. CDR1 is DFQATT, CDR2 SNEGSKA, per germline (reference sequence). The trim removed 3 bases at V and 1 base at J, leaving 0 bases unmatched.

For this clonotype: One end of the junction does not line up with germline, which may come from a read error. The genes are TRBV27 and TRBJ1-1, with 8 positions matching TRBD1. Germline lookup yields CDR1 MNHEY and CDR2 SMNVEV (reference sequence). The CDR3 is 13 amino acids. Here the CDR3 DNA reads TGTGCCAGCAGTTTAGGACAGGGAAGTGAAGCTTCCTTT. It yields the protein CASSLGQGSEASF.

J is TRBJ2-6 and V is TRBV30; D is possibly TRBD1 (6 bases). Looked up from germline, CDR1 is GTSNPN and CDR2 is SVGIG (reference sequence). V gave up 0 bases and J gave up 3 bases, with 9 bases separating them. This CDR3 comprises 15 residues. CDR3 DNA: TGTGCCTGGAGTGTCGCAGGGGTTGGGGCCAACGTCCTGACTTTC. Translating gives CAWSVAGVGANVLTF.

This clonotype was detected ten times or more. V and J are TRBV7-2 and TRBJ1-1; D is uncertain. This CDR3 region has 14 residues. V lost 5 bases, J lost 0 bases, and 10 bases lay in between. Germline loops: CDR1 SGHTA, CDR2 FQGNSA. Here the CDR3 DNA reads TGTGCCAGCAGCCTCCGCGAGGTGAACACTGAAGCTTTCTTT. It codes for CASSLREVNTEAFF.

V and J are TRBV11-1 and TRBJ2-7; 13 positions agree with TRBD2. CDR1 SGHAT and CDR2 FQDESV come from the germline V gene (reference sequence). This CDR3 has 16 residues. V lost 5 bases to trimming and J lost 7 bases; unmatched junction nucleotides: 11. The CDR3 protein is CASSPSGTSGEGEQYF. CDR3 nucleotides: TGTGCCAGCAGCCCTTCCGGGACTAGCGGGGAAGGGGAGCAGTACTTC.

In DNA form, the CDR3 reads TGCGCCAGCAGCTTGGGCGGACAGGGGTTCAATGAGCAGTTCTTC. This gives the protein CASSLGGQGFNEQFF. The rearrangement joins TRBV5-1 to TRBJ2-1; TRBD1 aligns across 9 bases. The J segment lost 6 bases and the V segment lost 0 bases, leaving 4 bases of the junction unmatched. Germline CDR1 is SGHRS and CDR2 is YFSETQ. This CDR3 region has 15 residues. The full variable domain, rest sourced from reference TRBV5-1 and TRBJ2-1, is KAGVTQTPRYLIKTRGQQVTLSCSPISGHRSVSWYQQTPGQGLQFLFEYFSETQRNKGNFPGRFSGRQFSNSRSEMNVSTLELGDSALYLCASSLGGQGFNEQFFGPGTRLTVL.

There are a few counts of this clonotype. The V call is TRBV6-2 or TRBV6-3, the J call TRBJ2-7, with 7 bases identical to TRBD1. Germline CDR1 MNHEY, CDR2 SVGEGT. Germline trimming cut 2 bases from V and 7 bases from J; bases unmatched to any gene: 5. The CDR3 runs 13 residues. The CDR3 loop is CASSYGQALEQYF. As DNA, the CDR3 is TGTGCCAGCAGTTACGGACAGGCCCTAGAGCAGTACTTC.

As to this clonotype: A much larger clone is a single base away; this may be a read error. CDR3 bases: TGTGCCAGAACCGGGACTAGCGTGACCCGGGAGCTGTTTTTT. Its protein product is CARTGTSVTRELFF. The V and J genes are TRBV2 and TRBJ2-2, with 10 positions matching TRBD2. V was pared by 9 bases and J by 9 bases, with 10 bases of the junction left unmatched. This CDR3 is 14 amino acids long. Germline lookup yields CDR1 SNHLY and CDR2 FYNNEI.

V is TRBV19 and J is TRBJ2-7, with TRBD1 matching 7 bases. Germline assignment: CDR1 LNHDA and CDR2 SQIVND (reference sequence). This CDR3 region has 13 residues. V lost 5 bases to trimming and J lost 2 bases; unmatched junction nucleotides: 3. The CDR3: CASSDGTAYEQYF. The CDR3 coding sequence is TGTGCCAGTAGTGACGGGACAGCCTACGAGCAGTACTTC. The full variable domain, in which reference TRBV19 and TRBJ2-7 provide the parts outside the CDR3, is DGGITQSPKYLFRKEGQNVTLSCEQNLNHDAMYWYRQDPGQGLRLIYYSQIVNDFQKGDIAEGYSVSREKKESFPLTVTSAQKNPTAFYLCASSDGTAYEQYFGPGTRLTVT.

This clonotype was detected only a few times. The chain links TRBV5-1 to TRBJ1-6, with D uncertain. In germline, CDR1 is SGHRS, CDR2 YFSETQ. V was pared by 4 bases and J by 5 bases, with 10 bases between. The CDR3 covers 14 residues. The CDR3 spells CASSDGRNNSPLHF. Here the CDR3 DNA reads TGCGCCAGCAGCGATGGACGGAATAATTCACCCCTCCACTTT. Full variable domain (remainder filled in from reference TRBV5-1 and TRBJ1-6): KAGVTQTPRYLIKTRGQQVTLSCSPISGHRSVSWYQQTPGQGLQFLFEYFSETQRNKGNFPGRFSGRQFSNSRSEMNVSTLELGDSALYLCASSDGRNNSPLHFGNGTRLTVT.

In this sample, this clonotype turned up a few times. The J gene is TRBJ1-6, the V gene TRBV2; TRBD1 agrees at 10 bases. The length of the CDR3 is 16 residues. The junction had 5 bases not matched to a gene; V was cut back by 8 bases and J by 1 base. Germline values: CDR1 SNHLY, CDR2 FYNNEI. In nucleotides, the CDR3 is TGTGCCAGCCGTCGGGACAGGGGTTCCTATAATTCACCCCTCCACTTT. Protein sequence: CASRRDRGSYNSPLHF.

This clonotype was counted a few times. The chain recombines TRBV18 with TRBJ2-5; D uncertain. Germline CDR1 reads KGHSH; CDR2 reads LQKENI. Trimming stripped 2 bases from V and 5 bases from J, with 12 bases between. The CDR3 has 14 amino acids. The CDR3, as DNA: TGTGCCAGCTCACCAGAGGAGCTCCCGGAGACCCAGTACTTC. It specifies CASSPEELPETQYF. Supplemented by reference TRBV18 and TRBJ2-5, the full variable domain reads NAGVMQNPRHLVRRRGQEARLRCSPMKGHSHVYWYRQLPEEGLKFMVYLQKENIIDESGMPKERFSAEFPKEGPSILRIQQVVRGDSAAYFCASSPEELPETQYFGPGTRLLVL.

This clonotype was found many times. The J gene is TRBJ2-3, the V gene TRBV3-1, with D unresolved. Trimming cost V 2 bases and J 6 bases, with 12 bases left between them. CDR3 size: 14 residues. Germline lookup yields CDR1 LGHDT and CDR2 YNNKEL (reference sequence). Written as DNA, the CDR3 is TGTGCCAGCAGCCAATTATGGACCAGCGATACGCAGTATTTT. Translating gives CASSQLWTSDTQYF.

The CDR3 sequence is CASSPVAQGIGEQYF. The CDR3, as DNA: TGTGCCAGCAGTCCAGTGGCACAGGGGATAGGCGAGCAGTACTTC. The rearrangement joins TRBV7-6 to TRBJ2-7, with TRBD1 matching over 7 bases. The ends lost 6 bases at V and 6 bases at J; junction bases unmatched: 14. CDR1 is SGHVS and CDR2 is FNYEAQ in the germline V gene. This CDR3 is 15 amino acids long. Complete variable domain (other parts from reference TRBV7-6 and TRBJ2-7): GAGVSQSPRYKVTKRGQDVALRCDPISGHVSLYWYRQALGQGPEFLTYFNYEAQQDKSGLPNDRFSAERPEGSISTLTIQRTEQRDSAMYRCASSPVAQGIGEQYFGPGTRLTVT.

Ten or more counts support this clonotype. The CDR3 region is CASNARGMNTEAFF. CDR3 DNA sequence: TGTGCCAGCAACGCCAGGGGTATGAACACTGAAGCTTTCTTT. The V gene is TRBV5-8, the J gene TRBJ1-1; weak D call: TRBD1 (6 bases). From germline, CDR1 is SGHTS and CDR2 YDEGEE. This CDR3 has 14 amino acids. V was pared by 6 bases and J by 0 bases, with 12 bases between.